The sequence of this T cell receptor beta chain was determined in a study of CD8 T cells in ankylosing spondylitis. The study, taken as a whole, reports: Characteristic of ankylosing spondylitis blood, it appeared, was a TCR beta motif comprising 7 to 9 highly homologous variants.

The CDR3 contains 14 residues. V was pared by 5 bases and J by 0 bases, with 10 bases between. CDR1 is LGHDT, CDR2 YNNKEL, per germline (reference sequence). Using its own MiXCR run on the 5' RACE reads, TCRdb lists one record per CDR3 protein. In the table there are 400,000 to 450,000 distinct CDR3 sequences, about 15% of which are singletons. With regard to this clonotype: Its cognate antigen is unknown.

The TCR originated in a male donor with ankylosing spondylitis. The chain has TRBV3-1 and TRBJ1-2; perhaps TRBD1 as D (6 bases). Sequenced material: blood, either unsorted or a sorted T cell fraction (not recorded which). The CDR3 reads CASSAGHTNYGYTF. Here the CDR3 DNA reads TGTGCCAGCAGCGCGGGACATACTAACTATGGCTACACCTTC. Variable domain in full (rest from reference TRBV3-1 and TRBJ1-2): DTAVSQTPKYLVTQMGNDKSIKCEQNLGHDTMYWYKQDSKKFLKIMFSYNNKELIINETVPNRFSPKSPDKAHLNLHINSLELGDSAVYFCASSAGHTNYGYTFGSGTRLTVV.